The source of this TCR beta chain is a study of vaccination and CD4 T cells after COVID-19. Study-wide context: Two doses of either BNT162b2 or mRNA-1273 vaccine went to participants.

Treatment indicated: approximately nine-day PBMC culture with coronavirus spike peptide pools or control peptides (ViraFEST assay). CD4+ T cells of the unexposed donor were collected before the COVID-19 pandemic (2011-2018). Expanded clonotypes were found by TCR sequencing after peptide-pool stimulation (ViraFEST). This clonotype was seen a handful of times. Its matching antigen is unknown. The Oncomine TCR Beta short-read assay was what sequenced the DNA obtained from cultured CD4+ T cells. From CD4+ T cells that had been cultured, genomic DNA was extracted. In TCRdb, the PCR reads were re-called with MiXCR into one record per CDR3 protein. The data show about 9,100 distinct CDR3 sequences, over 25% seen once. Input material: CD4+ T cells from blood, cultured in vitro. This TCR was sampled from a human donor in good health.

The CDR3 DNA sequence: TGTGCCAGCAGTCGGGACCCAAACACCGGGGAGCTGTTTTTT. Its translation is CASSRDPNTGELFF. V gene TRBV7-3 combines with J gene TRBJ2-2, with D perhaps matching TRBD1 or TRBD2 (5 bases each). The CDR3 covers 14 residues. From germline, CDR1 is SGHTA and CDR2 FQGTGA. V gave up 6 bases and J gave up 2 bases, with 10 bases separating them.